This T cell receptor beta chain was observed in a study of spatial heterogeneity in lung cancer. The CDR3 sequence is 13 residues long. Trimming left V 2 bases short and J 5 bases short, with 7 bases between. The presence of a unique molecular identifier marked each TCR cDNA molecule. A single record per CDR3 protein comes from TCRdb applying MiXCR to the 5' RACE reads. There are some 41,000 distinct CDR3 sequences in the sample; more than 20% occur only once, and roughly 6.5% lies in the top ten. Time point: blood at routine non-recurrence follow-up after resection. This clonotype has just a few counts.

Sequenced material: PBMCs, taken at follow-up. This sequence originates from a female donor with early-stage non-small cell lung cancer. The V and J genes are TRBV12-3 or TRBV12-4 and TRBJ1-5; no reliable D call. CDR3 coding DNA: TGTGCCAGCAGTTTACACTGGGATCAGCCCCAGCATTTT. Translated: CASSLHWDQPQHF.